These 15 T cell receptor beta chains share one sample of origin, sequenced in a study of shared clonotypes between healthy human individuals. TCRdb keeps only in-frame clones here, not all; method: immunoSEQ multiplex PCR. The table includes around 2,000,000 clones, roughly 94% detected once. Terminally differentiated effector memory CD45RA+ cells were excluded by CCR7 positive selection of CD45RO-negative cells. The sequenced material came from naive CD8+ T cells sorted from blood. The receptors derive from a man aged 18-30 years in good health.

The chain links TRBV27 to TRBJ1-2, with D tentatively TRBD1 (5 bases). Germline V gives CDR1 MNHEY, CDR2 SMNVEV (reference sequence). This CDR3 has 15 amino acids. The V and J ends lost 5 bases and 1 base respectively, with 14 bases between them. CDR3 sequence: CASSASGIDNYGYTF. In DNA, the CDR3 is TGTGCCAGCAGTGCCTCAGGGATCGATAACTATGGCTACACCTTC.

This clone has a handful of counts. The chain carries TRBV29-1 and TRBJ1-2; D ambiguous. Germline V lookup: CDR1 SQVTM, CDR2 ANQGSEA. The V end lost 0 bases, the J end lost 6 bases, and 8 bases lay between the germline ends. This CDR3 has 12 amino acids. CDR3 loop: CSVEENGNGYTF. CDR3 bases: TGCAGCGTTGAAGAGAATGGAAATGGCTACACCTTC.

This chain connects TRBV4-3 to TRBJ2-1, with TRBD2 identical over 8 bases. The CDR3 has 15 amino acids. Germline V gene sequence: CDR1 LGHNA, CDR2 YSLEER. J lost 9 bases, V lost 0 bases, and 7 bases had no gene match. The CDR3 here is CASSQDFRAGVEQFF. The CDR3 bases are TGCGCCAGCAGCCAAGATTTTAGAGCGGGAGTTGAGCAGTTCTTC.

For this clone: Distinct nucleotide sequences in the sample also encode this CDR3. CDR3 sequence (DNA): TGTGCCAGCAGCTTGAAGGGAAGCTACGAGCAGTACTTC. Translating gives CASSLKGSYEQYF. The chain combines TRBV5-4 with TRBJ2-7; the D is unclear. Between the trimmed V and J ends, which lost 1 base and 3 bases, there was a span of 8 bases. The CDR3 has 13 residues. Looked up from germline, CDR1 is SGHNT and CDR2 is YYREEE (reference sequence).

The chain recombines TRBV28 with TRBJ2-7, with 8 bases that match TRBD1. The CDR3 has 14 residues. CDR1 and CDR2 (germline): MDHEN, SYDVKM. V shed 2 bases, J shed 4 bases, and the junction held 4 bases outside the gene matches. The CDR3 loop is CASSLQGAWYEQYF. The CDR3 coding sequence is TGTGCCAGCAGTTTACAGGGGGCTTGGTACGAGCAGTACTTC.

The chain carries TRBV4-1 and TRBJ1-4; D is perhaps TRBD1 (5 bases). V gave up 0 bases and J gave up 6 bases, with 14 bases separating them. The CDR3 contains 16 residues. Germline V lookup: CDR1 MGHRA, CDR2 YSYEKL. Written as DNA, the CDR3 is TGCGCCAGCAGCCAAGATCGGGCAGGGTCTTATGAAAAACTGTTTTTT. Translated, it gives CASSQDRAGSYEKLFF.

Only one count was recorded for this clone. The gene calls are TRBV5-6 and TRBJ2-7; 7 nucleotides agree with TRBD1. V shed 0 bases and J 2 bases; nucleotides not matched to a gene: 5. Looked up from germline, CDR1 is SGHDT and CDR2 is YYEEEE. This CDR3 is built from 15 residues. DNA of the CDR3: TGTGCCAGCAGCTTGGCCTTGCAGGGGGCCTACGAGCAGTACTTC. Translated: CASSLALQGAYEQYF.

This clone was seen just once. The rearrangement joins TRBV5-6 to TRBJ2-5, with TRBD1 as a possible D gene (5 bases). The V gene's germline CDR1 is SGHDT and CDR2 YYEEEE. Between the trimmed V and J ends, which lost 0 bases and 1 base, there was a span of 10 bases. This CDR3 region has 15 residues. The CDR3 region is CASSLAVQVQETQYF. The CDR3 region has the DNA TGTGCCAGCAGCTTGGCCGTACAGGTCCAAGAGACCCAGTACTTC.

Only one count was recorded for this clone. The rearrangement uses TRBV6-1 and TRBJ2-5, with a possible D match to TRBD1 (6 bases). Trimming shortened V by 10 bases and J by 4 bases, and 22 bases separated the two germline ends. Germline loops: CDR1 MNHNS, CDR2 SASEGT. The CDR3 length is 15 residues. The CDR3 DNA reads TGTGCCATCGAAAGACAGGCCCCATCGGTAGAGACCCAGTACTTC. Amino acid sequence: CAIERQAPSVETQYF.

V and J are TRBV30 and TRBJ1-1, with unresolved D. This CDR3 is built from 14 residues. Germline assignment: CDR1 GTSNPN and CDR2 SVGIG (reference sequence). The V end was cut by 2 bases, the J end by 2 bases, with 12 bases between. CDR3 bases: TGTGCCTGGAGTTTAGTCAGCCTAAACACTGAAGCTTTCTTT. This encodes CAWSLVSLNTEAFF.

V and J are TRBV30 and TRBJ2-2, with a weak D call TRBD1 (6 bases). The CDR3 contains 15 residues. Trimming shortened V by 0 bases and J by 6 bases, and 14 bases separated the two germline ends. Germline V CDR1 and CDR2: GTSNPN, SVGIG (reference sequence). The CDR3 is CAWSVPQGIAGELFF. CDR3 DNA: TGTGCCTGGAGTGTACCTCAGGGGATAGCCGGGGAGCTGTTTTTT.

V and J are TRBV6-5 and TRBJ1-1; 10 bases map to TRBD1. Germline CDR1 reads MNHEY; CDR2 reads SVGAGI. With V trimmed by 4 bases and J by 3 bases, 5 bases remained unmatched. The CDR3 length is 15 residues. CDR3 in DNA: TGTGCCAGCAGTTCGGGACAGGGGTTCGACACTGAAGCTTTCTTT. The encoded protein is CASSSGQGFDTEAFF.

The chain employs TRBV7-8 and TRBJ2-7; TRBD2 might be the D (5 bases). The V end was cut by 4 bases, the J end by 3 bases, with 10 bases between. The CDR3 consists of 13 residues. Germline V gene data show CDR1 as SGHVS and CDR2 as FQNEAQ. The CDR3 sequence: CASSSGVGYEQYF. Written as DNA, the CDR3 is TGTGCCAGCAGCTCCGGGGTGGGCTACGAGCAGTACTTC.

The CDR3 DNA follows: TGTGCCAGCAGCTTAGTGACAGCTCCTTACAATGAGCAGTTCTTC. Translation gives CASSLVTAPYNEQFF. The V and J genes are TRBV7-2 and TRBJ2-1; D is perhaps TRBD1 (5 bases). The V and J ends lost 1 base and 4 bases respectively, with 11 bases between them. The V gene's germline CDR1 is SGHTA and CDR2 FQGNSA. The CDR3 has 15 residues.

The chain couples TRBV4-1 to TRBJ2-7; the D gene is possibly TRBD2 (7 bases). This CDR3 contains 15 residues. Per the germline V gene, CDR1 is MGHRA and CDR2 is YSYEKL. V gave up 3 bases and J gave up 6 bases, with 18 bases separating them. CDR3 sequence (DNA): TGCGCCAGCAGCCACAGGGGAGGGTTATCGGGCGAGCAGTACTTC. Translated: CASSHRGGLSGEQYF.